This entry features one T cell receptor beta chain sequence. Its specificity is not known. Unstimulated Tregs (CD4+CD25+CD127-) and CD4+CD25- non-Tregs were sorted from PBMCs. This specimen comes from a study of Tregs in tolerant kidney transplant recipients. Study-wide results and caveats: No direct test of biological reproducibility was done here.

Profiled with immunoSEQ multiplex PCR; TCRdb holds only in-frame clones, not every one. Of approximately 43,000 clones listed, 91% were seen once; the top ten hold about 0.75%. The length of the CDR3 is 16 residues. V lost 4 bases, J lost 3 bases, and 15 bases lay in between. Looked up from germline, CDR1 is MNHNS and CDR2 is SASEGT. Sequenced material: Tregs from blood. The clonotype comes from a human donor in good health. The rearrangement uses TRBV6-1 and TRBJ1-4; D not certain. The CDR3 DNA sequence: TGTGCCAGCAGTGTCGGCAGGACGAGGTCTAATGAAAAACTGTTTTTT. It codes for CASSVGRTRSNEKLFF.